One and the same sample provided the 8 T cell receptor beta chains below, sequenced in a study of blood T cell repertoires in COVID-19. Assay used: immunoSEQ multiplex PCR; TCRdb lists only in-frame clones, some missing. This sample yields roughly 140,000 clones, of which roughly 84% are seen a single time; roughly a tenth belongs to the top ten. The sample taken for sequencing was peripheral blood. All receptors come from a man in his sixties with active or convalescent COVID-19.

This chain joins TRBV5-1 and TRBJ2-5; 7 bases are a match to TRBD1. J gave up 3 bases and V 0 bases, and 8 bases lay outside the gene matches. The CDR3 length is 16 residues. Germline V CDR1 and CDR2: SGHRS, YFSETQ. In DNA form, the CDR3 reads TGCGCCAGCAGCTTGGAACAGGGGCCGGGGAAAGAGACCCAGTACTTC. Translated: CASSLEQGPGKETQYF.

The V gene is TRBV30, the J gene TRBJ1-1, with D possibly being TRBD1 (5 bases). V was shortened by 4 bases and J by 6 bases, with 12 bases between the two germline ends. Germline CDR1 and CDR2: GTSNPN and SVGIG (reference sequence). The CDR3 contains 12 residues. For the CDR3, the DNA is TGTGCCTGGACAGGGAACAACGCTGAAGCTTTCTTT. As protein: CAWTGNNAEAFF.

DNA of the CDR3: TGTGCCAGCAGCACCAGGGACAGGGGCGCCGATGGCTACACCTTC. Translation gives CASSTRDRGADGYTF. V and J are TRBV7-2 and TRBJ1-2, with 10 bases fitting TRBD1. The junction had 9 bases not matched to a gene; V was cut back by 5 bases and J by 6 bases. The CDR3 length is 15 residues. Germline CDR1 is SGHTA and CDR2 is FQGNSA. The full variable domain, rest sourced from reference TRBV7-2 and TRBJ1-2, is GAGVSQSPSNKVTEKGKDVELRCDPISGHTALYWYRQSLGQGLEFLIYFQGNSAPDKSGLPSDRFSAERTGGSVSTLTIQRTQQEDSAVYLCASSTRDRGADGYTFGSGTRLTVV.

This chain links TRBV2 with TRBJ2-1, with a tentative D call TRBD1 (5 bases). V was trimmed by 4 bases and J by 10 bases, leaving 8 bases between them. Germline values: CDR1 SNHLY, CDR2 FYNNEI. The CDR3 is made up of 11 amino acids. The CDR3 DNA reads as TGTGCCAGCAGTGGGGGCCGGGAGCAGTTCTTC. This encodes CASSGGREQFF.

This clone came up once. The chain recombines TRBV6-1 with TRBJ2-3, with D possibly being TRBD1 (6 bases). Germline CDR1 reads MNHNS; CDR2 reads SASEGT. The V end lost 2 bases, the J end lost 4 bases, and 13 bases lay between the germline ends. The CDR3 spans 15 residues. DNA for the CDR3: TGTGCCAGCAGTGAAAATAACAGGGTGTCAGATACGCAGTATTTT. Protein: CASSENNRVSDTQYF.

The chain couples TRBV6-5 to TRBJ2-1, with TRBD1 identical over 7 bases. Germline CDR1 MNHEY, CDR2 SVGAGI. This CDR3 region has 14 residues. V was pared by 6 bases and J by 3 bases, with 5 bases of the junction left unmatched. The CDR3 sequence: CASSRQGFYNEQFF. The CDR3 coding sequence is TGTGCCAGCAGCCGACAGGGATTCTACAATGAGCAGTTCTTC.

The chain couples TRBV11-3 to TRBJ2-1; a weak D match, TRBD2 (5 bases). Deletions cut 2 bases from V and 5 bases from J, with 10 bases between. The CDR3 runs 14 residues. Per germline, CDR1 SGHNT and CDR2 YENEEA. In DNA, the CDR3 is TGTGCCAGCAGCTTACATCCCGGGAACAATGAGCAGTTCTTC. It yields the protein CASSLHPGNNEQFF.

This clone showed up just once. V is TRBV6-5 and J is TRBJ2-2; 9 bases agree with TRBD2. The germline CDR1 and CDR2 sequences are MNHEY and SVGAGI. V lost 6 bases and J lost 0; bases outside the gene matches: 2. CDR3 length: 15 residues. The DNA for the CDR3 is TGTGCCAGCAGAGTAGCGGGGGCGAACACCGGGGAGCTGTTTTTT. Its translation is CASRVAGANTGELFF.